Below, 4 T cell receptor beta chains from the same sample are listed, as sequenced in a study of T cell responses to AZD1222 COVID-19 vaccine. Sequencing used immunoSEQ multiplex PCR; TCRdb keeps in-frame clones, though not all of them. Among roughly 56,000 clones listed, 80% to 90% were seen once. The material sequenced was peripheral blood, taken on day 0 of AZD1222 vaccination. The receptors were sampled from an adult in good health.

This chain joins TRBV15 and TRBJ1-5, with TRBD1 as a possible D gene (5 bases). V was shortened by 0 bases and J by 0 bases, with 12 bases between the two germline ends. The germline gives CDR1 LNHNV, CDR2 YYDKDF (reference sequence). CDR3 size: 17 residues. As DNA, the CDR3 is TGTGCCACCAGCAGAGACCTGGCAGGGATTAGCAATCAGCCCCAGCATTTT. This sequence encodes CATSRDLAGISNQPQHF. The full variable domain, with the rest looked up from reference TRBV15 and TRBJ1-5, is DAMVIQNPRYQVTQFGKPVTLSCSQTLNHNVMYWYQQKSSQAPKLLFHYYDKDFNNEADTPDNFQSRRPNTSFCFLDIRSPGLGDTAMYLCATSRDLAGISNQPQHFGDGTRLSIL.

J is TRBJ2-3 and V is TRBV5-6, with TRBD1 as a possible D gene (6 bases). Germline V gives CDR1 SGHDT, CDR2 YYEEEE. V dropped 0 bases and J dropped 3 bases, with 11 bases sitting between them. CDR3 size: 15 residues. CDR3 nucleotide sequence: TGTGCCAGCAGCTTGGTTACAGGGTGGACAGATACGCAGTATTTT. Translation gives CASSLVTGWTDTQYF.

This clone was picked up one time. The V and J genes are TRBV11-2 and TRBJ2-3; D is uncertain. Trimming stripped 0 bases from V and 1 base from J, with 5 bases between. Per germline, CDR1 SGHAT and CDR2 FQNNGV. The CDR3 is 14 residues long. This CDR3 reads CASSLDWGTDTQYF. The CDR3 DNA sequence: TGTGCCAGCAGCTTAGATTGGGGCACAGATACGCAGTATTTT.

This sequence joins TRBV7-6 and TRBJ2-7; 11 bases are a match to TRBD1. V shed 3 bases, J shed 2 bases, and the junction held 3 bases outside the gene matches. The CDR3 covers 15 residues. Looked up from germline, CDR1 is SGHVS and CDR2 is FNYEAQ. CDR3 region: CASSLRDRGAYEQYF. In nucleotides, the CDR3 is TGTGCCAGCAGCTTGCGGGACAGGGGGGCCTACGAGCAGTACTTC.